The next 30 T cell receptor beta chains were all read from a single sample in a study of T-cell reconstitution after alpha-beta-depleted transplantation in children. The TCRbeta library was prepared with unique molecular identifiers. TCRdb redid the calling of the PCR reads with MiXCR, one entry per CDR3 protein. The sample lists about 980,000 distinct CDR3 sequences, about 29% occurring once. The sample in question was PBMCs, mostly from graft donor cells, obtained 360 days after TCRalphabeta/CD19-depleted stem cell transplant. All receptors derive from a boy under three years old who had a stem cell transplant for SCID, so the T cells may come from the graft donor.

This chain joins TRBV9 and TRBJ2-1, with TRBD2 identical over 15 bases. The CDR3 spans 18 residues. V dropped 4 bases and J dropped 8; count of bases not matched to a gene: 13. The germline V gene encodes CDR1 SGDLS and CDR2 YYNGEE. The CDR3 is CASSPPRGLAGGFDEQFF. CDR3 nucleotide sequence: TGTGCCAGCAGCCCACCCCGGGGACTAGCGGGGGGCTTCGATGAGCAGTTCTTC.

This clonotype has more than one count but fewer than ten. The V gene is TRBV7-2, the J gene TRBJ1-1, with D possibly being TRBD1 (5 bases). Trimming removed 5 bases at V and 1 base at J, with 14 bases between. Germline CDR1 is SGHTA and CDR2 is FQGNSA. This CDR3 is 15 amino acids long. Written as DNA, the CDR3 is TGTGCCAGCAGCCTGGACCCGGGGCCGAACACTGAAGCTTTCTTT. Translated, it gives CASSLDPGPNTEAFF.

This chain joins TRBV20-1 and TRBJ1-3; D remains ambiguous. The ends were cut back, 3 bases at V and 0 bases at J, with 12 bases in the middle. Germline V gene sequence: CDR1 DFQATT, CDR2 SNEGSKA (reference sequence). CDR3 length: 15 residues. The CDR3 sequence: CSARDRRSSGNTIYF. CDR3 DNA: TGCAGTGCTAGGGACCGCCGGAGCTCTGGAAACACCATATATTTT.

This chain joins TRBV3-1 and TRBJ1-2; D is unresolved. V dropped 2 bases and J dropped 8 bases, with 12 bases sitting between them. CDR3 length equals 13 residues. Germline-derived CDR1 and CDR2 are LGHDT and YNNKEL (reference sequence). CDR3 amino acids: CASSQSDRAGYTF. CDR3 DNA sequence: TGTGCCAGCAGCCAATCAGATCGGGCCGGCTACACCTTC.

This clonotype was found a few times. The J gene is TRBJ2-7, the V gene TRBV7-6, with 11 bases fitting TRBD1. The CDR3 is made up of 17 amino acids. The J segment lost 2 bases and the V segment lost 0 bases, leaving 6 bases of the junction unmatched. Germline CDR1 is SGHVS and CDR2 is FNYEAQ. The CDR3 protein is CASSLAWGQGGTYEQYF. The CDR3 bases are TGTGCCAGCAGCTTAGCTTGGGGACAGGGGGGGACCTACGAGCAGTACTTC.

Only a few counts were recorded for this clonotype. CDR3 sequence (DNA): TGCGCCAGCAGCTTGGTAGAGGCGAGCTCCTATAATTCACCCCTCCACTTT. This encodes CASSLVEASSYNSPLHF. This chain uses TRBV5-1 with TRBJ1-6, with no clear D. V lost 0 bases, J lost 0 bases, and 10 bases lay in between. The CDR3 extends over 17 amino acids. Germline CDR1 SGHRS, CDR2 YFSETQ.

The rearrangement joins TRBV3-1 to TRBJ1-1; the match to TRBD1 covers 9 bases. CDR1 and CDR2 (germline): LGHDT, YNNKEL (reference sequence). The CDR3 extends over 15 amino acids. V lost 2 bases and J lost 3; bases outside the gene matches: 4. CDR3 nucleotides: TGTGCCAGCAGCCAATTTACAGGGGGCTACACTGAAGCTTTCTTT. This translates into CASSQFTGGYTEAFF.

This clonotype was seen more than once but under ten times. Written as DNA, the CDR3 is TGTGCCAGCAGCTTAGTCCCCGGGCAATTAAGAGGGACCCAGTACTTC. This translates into CASSLVPGQLRGTQYF. V is TRBV7-6 and J is TRBJ2-5; D not resolved. V shed 1 base and J shed 7 bases, with 19 bases lying between them. The V gene's germline CDR1 is SGHVS and CDR2 FNYEAQ. This CDR3 spans 16 amino acids.

The CDR3 coding sequence is TGCGCCAGCAGCTTGAAGGTAGCGGGAGAGACCCAGTACTTC. Translated, it gives CASSLKVAGETQYF. The chain uses TRBV5-1 and TRBJ2-5, with 7 positions matching TRBD2. This CDR3 has 14 residues. The V and J ends lost 1 base and 4 bases, in that order; junction bases with no gene match: 4. Looked up from germline, CDR1 is SGHRS and CDR2 is YFSETQ.

This clonotype was seen only once. The V call is TRBV7-7, the J call TRBJ1-4; D not certain. V dropped 5 bases and J dropped 7 bases, with 11 bases sitting between them. Germline CDR1 is SSHAT and CDR2 is FNYEAQ (reference sequence). This CDR3 has 13 residues. DNA for the CDR3: TGTGCCAGCAGCCTAGGATATGGTGAAAAACTGTTTTTT. Residues: CASSLGYGEKLFF.

This clonotype has just a few counts. The chain uses TRBV29-1 and TRBJ2-1; D ambiguous. Trimming stripped 3 bases from V and 0 bases from J, with 12 bases between. The CDR3 is 15 amino acids. From germline, CDR1 is SQVTM and CDR2 ANQGSEA. The CDR3 loop reads CSVDGLWSSYNEQFF. DNA for the CDR3: TGCAGCGTTGATGGATTATGGAGCTCCTACAATGAGCAGTTCTTC.

This chain connects TRBV7-2 to TRBJ2-1; tentative D call: TRBD1 (5 bases). The CDR3 length is 16 residues. With 5 bases removed from V and 4 bases from J, the gap between germline ends came to 18 bases. Per the germline V gene, CDR1 is SGHTA and CDR2 is FQGNSA. In nucleotides, the CDR3 is TGTGCCAGCAGCCCCGCGCGGCTTAGGGGATACAATGAGCAGTTCTTC. This gives the protein CASSPARLRGYNEQFF.

This clonotype was seen a few times. The chain couples TRBV5-1 to TRBJ2-2; D perhaps matches TRBD1 (5 bases). V lost 4 bases and J lost 1, with 11 bases in between. This CDR3 has 15 residues. CDR1 SGHRS and CDR2 YFSETQ come from the germline V gene. The CDR3 DNA follows: TGCGCCAGCAGCCCAGGACACAGGAACACCGGGGAGCTGTTTTTT. It encodes CASSPGHRNTGELFF.

This clonotype was counted a few times. This rearrangement joins TRBV10-3 to TRBJ2-5; no definite D call. V lost 11 bases and J lost 1, with 14 bases in between. CDR1 is ENHRY, CDR2 SYGVKD, per germline. This CDR3 contains 13 residues. The CDR3 DNA follows: TGTGCCGCCTGGGGTGGAACCCAAGAGACCCAGTACTTC. Protein sequence: CAAWGGTQETQYF.

The chain combines TRBV20-1 with TRBJ2-3, with 8 positions matching TRBD1. Trimming at V came to 6 bases and at J to 4 bases, leaving 3 bases not matched to a gene. CDR3 length: 12 residues. Germline CDR1 DFQATT, CDR2 SNEGSKA (reference sequence). The DNA for the CDR3 is TGCAGTGCAAGGGACAGGCCAGATACGCAGTATTTT. It translates to CSARDRPDTQYF.

This clonotype was recorded a few times. The V gene is TRBV5-1, the J gene TRBJ2-2, with a weak D call TRBD1 (6 bases). The CDR3 covers 15 residues. The germline CDR1 and CDR2 sequences are SGHRS and YFSETQ. Trimming cost V 4 bases and J 2 bases, with 12 bases left between them. CDR3 in DNA: TGCGCCAGCAGCCCCGCGACAGGTAACACCGGGGAGCTGTTTTTT. This translates into CASSPATGNTGELFF.

This chain connects TRBV18 to TRBJ2-1; no definite D call. The CDR3 contains 15 residues. Germline CDR1 is KGHSH and CDR2 is LQKENI. Trimming took 0 bases from V and 4 from J, leaving 10 bases between them. This CDR3 reads CASSPPAGKYNEQFF. In nucleotides, the CDR3 is TGTGCCAGCTCACCACCGGCAGGTAAATACAATGAGCAGTTCTTC.

V gene TRBV7-6 combines with J gene TRBJ1-6, with 7 bases lining up with TRBD1. The CDR3 is made up of 15 amino acids. V dropped 5 bases and J dropped 7; count of bases not matched to a gene: 8. Germline lookup yields CDR1 SGHVS and CDR2 FNYEAQ. This CDR3 reads CASSLREQGNSPLHF. The CDR3 nucleotides read TGTGCCAGCAGCCTGCGGGAACAGGGGAATTCACCCCTCCACTTT. The complete variable domain, with remaining parts taken from reference TRBV7-6 and TRBJ1-6, reads GAGVSQSPRYKVTKRGQDVALRCDPISGHVSLYWYRQALGQGPEFLTYFNYEAQQDKSGLPNDRFSAERPEGSISTLTIQRTEQRDSAMYRCASSLREQGNSPLHFGNGTRLTVT.

The chain joins TRBV5-1 to TRBJ1-1, with D possibly being TRBD1 (6 bases). The CDR3 sequence is 14 residues long. Germline V gene data show CDR1 as SGHRS and CDR2 as YFSETQ. With 3 bases removed from V and 4 bases from J, the gap between germline ends came to 13 bases. Here the CDR3 DNA reads TGCGCCAGCAGCTACGGACAGACCCCCACTGAAGCTTTCTTT. Translation: CASSYGQTPTEAFF.

There are a few counts of this clonotype. The rearrangement uses TRBV5-4 and TRBJ1-1; D unresolved. Germline-derived CDR1 and CDR2 are SGHNT and YYREEE (reference sequence). The V gene lost 1 base and the J gene lost 5 bases, with 15 bases spanning the gap. The CDR3 runs 15 residues. The CDR3 loop is CASSLFAGMGTEAFF. The CDR3 DNA reads as TGTGCCAGCAGCTTGTTTGCGGGTATGGGGACTGAAGCTTTCTTT.

This clonotype was detected only a few times. This chain connects TRBV7-9 to TRBJ2-7; 9 bases align to TRBD1. This CDR3 comprises 17 residues. The germline gives CDR1 SEHNR, CDR2 FQNEAQ (reference sequence). V trimming: 5 bases; J trimming: 1 base; junction bases outside the gene matches: 12. CDR3 residues: CASSPLPGQGSSYEQYF. The DNA for the CDR3 is TGTGCCAGCAGCCCCCTGCCGGGACAGGGTTCATCCTACGAGCAGTACTTC.

The V call is TRBV12-3 or TRBV12-4, the J call TRBJ1-1; D gene ambiguous. V lost 5 bases and J lost 1, with 17 bases in between. The CDR3 sequence is 16 residues long. Here the CDR3 reads CASSPRVLGKNTEAFF. The CDR3 DNA reads as TGTGCCAGCAGTCCACGGGTTCTGGGCAAGAACACTGAAGCTTTCTTT.

Details on this clonotype: A clone one base away is much larger, so this may be a read error. The CDR3 DNA follows: TGCAGTGCTAGATGCCAAGAGACCCAGTACTTC. Its translation is CSARCQETQYF. The V and J genes are TRBV20-1 and TRBJ2-5; unclear D gene. This CDR3 region has 11 residues. Germline V gene data show CDR1 as DFQATT and CDR2 as SNEGSKA (reference sequence). V was cut by 2 bases and J by 1 base, with 2 bases left in between.

The chain carries TRBV6-2 or TRBV6-3 and TRBJ2-7; D gene uncertain. The CDR3 extends over 15 amino acids. Looked up from germline, CDR1 is MNHEY and CDR2 is SVGEGT. V was clipped by 6 bases and J by 3 bases, with 18 bases between them. CDR3 protein: CASSPTSLTLYEQYF. The CDR3 DNA reads as TGTGCCAGCAGCCCCACCAGCTTAACCCTCTACGAGCAGTACTTC.

V gene TRBV12-3 or TRBV12-4 combines with J gene TRBJ2-3, with 13 nucleotides matching TRBD2. Trimming cost V 5 bases and J 6 bases; bases outside gene matches: 8. This CDR3 spans 16 amino acids. In nucleotides, the CDR3 is TGTGCCAGCAGTCCGGGGACTAGCGGGGCGTGGGATACGCAGTATTTT. Translated: CASSPGTSGAWDTQYF.

The chain has TRBV5-1 and TRBJ1-5; D is perhaps TRBD1 (6 bases). CDR1 SGHRS and CDR2 YFSETQ come from the germline V gene. This CDR3 contains 15 residues. The ends were cut back, 1 base at V and 2 bases at J, with 10 bases in the middle. CDR3 nucleotides: TGCGCCAGCAGCTTGCAGGGGCAAGGCAATCAGCCCCAGCATTTT. It translates to CASSLQGQGNQPQHF.

There are a few counts of this clonotype. J is TRBJ2-7 and V is TRBV9; TRBD2 might be the D (6 bases). V gave up 4 bases and J gave up 5 bases, with 13 bases separating them. The length of the CDR3 is 13 residues. The V gene's germline CDR1 is SGDLS and CDR2 YYNGEE. The CDR3 protein is CASSLRGLDEQYF. The CDR3 DNA follows: TGTGCCAGCAGCCTAAGGGGACTCGACGAGCAGTACTTC.

V and J are TRBV6-1 and TRBJ2-3; 8 bases are shared with TRBD1. The V gene's germline CDR1 is MNHNS and CDR2 SASEGT. V was pared by 5 bases and J by 2 bases, with 9 bases of the junction left unmatched. This CDR3 contains 16 residues. The CDR3 loop is CASSLSRDRYTDTQYF. The CDR3 region has the DNA TGTGCCAGCAGTCTCTCCCGGGACAGGTACACAGATACGCAGTATTTT.

The V and J genes are TRBV29-1 and TRBJ2-3; TRBD2 matches at 9 bases. The CDR3 loop spans 13 amino acids. CDR1 SQVTM and CDR2 ANQGSEA come from the germline V gene. Losses at the gene ends were 7 bases for V and 3 bases for J; bases not matched to a gene: 5. The CDR3 nucleotides are TGCAGCGCGCGACTAGCGGAAACAGATACGCAGTATTTT. It translates to CSARLAETDTQYF.

The chain links TRBV27 to TRBJ2-1; D gene ambiguous. Germline values: CDR1 MNHEY, CDR2 SMNVEV (reference sequence). Between the trimmed V and J ends, which lost 6 bases and 4 bases, there was a span of 10 bases. The CDR3 totals 13 residues. CDR3 nucleotides: TGTGCCAGCAGCCCCCCACAATACAATGAGCAGTTCTTC. This gives the protein CASSPPQYNEQFF.